One sample yielded the 29 T cell receptor beta chains listed below, sequenced in a study of CD8 T cells in ankylosing spondylitis. TCRdb recomputed calls from the 5' RACE reads with MiXCR, one row per CDR3 protein. This table holds fewer than 200,000 distinct CDR3 sequences, roughly 18% found once. Material for sequencing was blood, either unsorted or a sorted T cell fraction (not recorded which). The source of these receptors is a male donor under 30 with ankylosing spondylitis or in good health (not recorded which).

There are many counts of this clonotype. The chain is built from TRBV24-1 and TRBJ2-1, with 8 bases aligning to TRBD2. The CDR3 has 14 amino acids. V was pared by 5 bases and J by 6 bases, with 5 bases of the junction left unmatched. Per germline, CDR1 KGHDR and CDR2 SFDVKD. In DNA, the CDR3 is TGTGCCACCAGTGTATCCGGGAGGGCCAATGAGCAGTTCTTC. It is translated as CATSVSGRANEQFF.

This clonotype was counted at least ten times. The gene calls are TRBV27 and TRBJ2-7; D might be TRBD2 (5 bases). With 2 bases removed from V and 0 bases from J, the gap between germline ends came to 11 bases. The CDR3 extends over 15 amino acids. In germline, CDR1 is MNHEY, CDR2 SMNVEV (reference sequence). The CDR3 reads CASSLNGISSYEQYF. In DNA, the CDR3 is TGTGCCAGCAGTTTAAACGGGATCAGCTCCTACGAGCAGTACTTC.

This clonotype was seen repeatedly, ten times or more. This chain joins TRBV6-1 and TRBJ1-5; D possibly corresponds to TRBD1 (5 bases). The CDR3 contains 13 residues. Deletions cut 1 base from V and 6 bases from J, with 7 bases between. The germline V gene has CDR1 MNHNS and CDR2 SASEGT. CDR3 bases: TGTGCCAGCAGTGAAGGGGGCAGTCAGCCCCAGCATTTT. Its translation: CASSEGGSQPQHF.

This clonotype was seen ten or more times. V is TRBV7-3 and J is TRBJ2-1; unclear D gene. Germline V gives CDR1 SGHTA, CDR2 FQGTGA. The CDR3 is 14 residues long. Trimming pared 5 bases from V and 4 bases from J, leaving 12 bases between. CDR3 bases: TGTGCCAGCAGCAGTGTCCCTGGGTACAATGAGCAGTTCTTC. Its protein product is CASSSVPGYNEQFF.

The chain carries TRBV11-2 and TRBJ1-5; possible D gene TRBD1, 5 bases. Germline V lookup: CDR1 SGHAT, CDR2 FQNNGV. V lost 1 base and J 6 bases, leaving 7 bases between the germline ends. The CDR3 totals 13 residues. CDR3 sequence (DNA): TGTGCCAGCAGCTTAGCCGGGGGTCAGCCCCAGCATTTT. It yields the protein CASSLAGGQPQHF.

This clonotype was seen only a few times. The V call is TRBV20-1, the J call TRBJ2-3; TRBD2 matches at 13 bases. This CDR3 has 18 residues. CDR1 DFQATT and CDR2 SNEGSKA come from the germline V gene (reference sequence). With V trimmed by 2 bases and J by 5 bases, 13 bases remained unmatched. CDR3 amino acids: CSARRSGTSGTGGDTQYF. The CDR3 nucleotides read TGCAGTGCTAGACGATCCGGGACTAGCGGGACTGGGGGAGATACGCAGTATTTT.

This clonotype was seen ten or more times. The rearrangement links TRBV12-3 or TRBV12-4 to TRBJ2-3; no reliable D call. The CDR3 consists of 12 residues. V lost 1 base, J lost 7 bases, and 6 bases lay in between. CDR3 bases: TGTGCCAGCAGTTTAGTGGCCCATACGCAGTATTTT. It encodes CASSLVAHTQYF.

This clonotype was counted at least ten times. The chain has TRBV12-3 or TRBV12-4 and TRBJ2-1; either TRBD1 or TRBD2 may supply D (5 bases each). The CDR3 runs to 15 residues. The V gene lost 3 bases and the J gene lost 5 bases, with 14 bases spanning the gap. Here the CDR3 reads CASSLGTPPNNEQFF. CDR3 bases: TGTGCCAGCAGTTTGGGGACCCCTCCAAACAATGAGCAGTTCTTC.

The table lists this clonotype with many counts. The CDR3 loop reads CAIMEQSGQPQHF. Here the CDR3 DNA reads TGTGCCATCATGGAACAGTCGGGTCAGCCCCAGCATTTT. The chain uses TRBV10-3 and TRBJ1-5; D not resolved. Trimming took off 7 bases at V and 6 bases at J, with 13 bases between the two ends. CDR3 length: 13 residues. CDR1 and CDR2 (germline): ENHRY, SYGVKD.

This clonotype occurred many times. The chain combines TRBV15 with TRBJ2-7; 9 nucleotides line up with TRBD1. Per the germline V gene, CDR1 is LNHNV and CDR2 is YYDKDF (reference sequence). The ends lost 1 base at V and 7 bases at J; junction bases unmatched: 11. CDR3 length equals 16 residues. The CDR3 DNA reads as TGTGCCACCAGCAGAGCTTCCGGGACAGGGCCTTGGGAGCAGTACGTC. This encodes CATSRASGTGPWEQYV.

This clonotype was recorded at least ten times. The chain joins TRBV7-2 to TRBJ2-2; D may be TRBD2 (5 bases). CDR3 length: 13 amino acids. Per the germline V gene, CDR1 is SGHTA and CDR2 is FQGNSA. The germline V and J ends were trimmed by 2 bases and 8 bases, with 9 bases remaining between them. CDR3 sequence: CASSLSQRGELFF. The CDR3 bases are TGTGCCAGCAGCTTAAGTCAGCGGGGGGAGCTGTTTTTT.

This clonotype was recorded many times. This rearrangement joins TRBV28 to TRBJ2-2, with 7 bases matching TRBD1. This CDR3 comprises 13 residues. J was trimmed by 13 bases and V by 0 bases; bases with no gene match: 5. CDR1 is MDHEN and CDR2 is SYDVKM in the germline V gene. This chain's CDR3 is CASSLWLRDRLFF. CDR3 DNA sequence: TGTGCCAGCAGTTTATGGCTCAGGGACAGGCTGTTTTTT.

At least ten counts were recorded for this clonotype. The chain couples TRBV27 to TRBJ2-3; 14 positions agree with TRBD2. Germline V gene lookup returns CDR1 MNHEY and CDR2 SMNVEV (reference sequence). The CDR3 sequence is 13 residues long. The V and J ends lost 8 bases and 6 bases, in that order; junction bases with no gene match: 1. CDR3 bases: TGTGCCAGCCGACTAGCGGGAGGGGATACGCAGTATTTT. It translates to CASRLAGGDTQYF.

The sample holds a few counts of this clonotype. The V gene is TRBV6-2 or TRBV6-3, the J gene TRBJ2-3; 7 nucleotides line up with TRBD1. The V gene end was trimmed by 6 bases and the J gene end by 0 bases; junction bases not matched to a gene: 6. The length of the CDR3 is 15 residues. Per germline, CDR1 MNHEY and CDR2 SVGEGT. The CDR3 is CASSWTGSSTDTQYF. CDR3 DNA: TGTGCCAGCAGCTGGACAGGTTCTAGCACAGATACGCAGTATTTT.

This clonotype was recorded many times. The V gene is TRBV7-9, the J gene TRBJ2-3; 9 bases agree with TRBD1. V dropped 0 bases and J dropped 1; count of bases not matched to a gene: 8. CDR1 is SEHNR, CDR2 FQNEAQ, per germline (reference sequence). CDR3 length: 18 amino acids. This CDR3 is CASSLASGTGIRTDTQYF. As DNA, the CDR3 is TGTGCCAGCAGCTTAGCATCCGGGACAGGGATCCGCACAGATACGCAGTATTTT.

The table lists this clonotype with many counts. The chain joins TRBV5-1 to TRBJ2-1; 11 nucleotides agree with TRBD2. Germline lookup yields CDR1 SGHRS and CDR2 YFSETQ. There are 18 residues in the CDR3. The V segment lost 4 bases and the J segment 3 bases; nucleotides outside the gene matches: 12. The CDR3 nucleotides read TGCGCCAGCAGCCACCCGGGGATTAGCGGGAGGGACTACAATGAGCAGTTCTTC. This codes for CASSHPGISGRDYNEQFF.

This clonotype was counted many times. The chain joins TRBV20-1 to TRBJ2-5; 7 nucleotides agree with TRBD1. In germline, CDR1 is DFQATT, CDR2 SNEGSKA (reference sequence). V shed 3 bases and J 3 bases; nucleotides not matched to a gene: 10. CDR3 length: 15 amino acids. CDR3: CSARTGLAYKETQYF. CDR3 bases: TGCAGTGCTAGGACAGGGTTGGCCTATAAAGAGACCCAGTACTTC.

This clonotype was seen more than once but under ten times. This sequence joins TRBV6-6 and TRBJ2-2; the D call may be TRBD1 or TRBD2 (5 bases each). The CDR3 is made up of 17 amino acids. The ends were cut back, 2 bases at V and 4 bases at J, with 17 bases in the middle. The germline gives CDR1 MNHNY, CDR2 SVGAGI (reference sequence). The CDR3 sequence: CASSYQGVAPFTGELFF. In nucleotides, the CDR3 is TGTGCCAGCAGTTACCAAGGGGTAGCGCCCTTCACCGGGGAGCTGTTTTTT.

The V call is TRBV2, the J call TRBJ2-1; 7 nucleotides match TRBD2. The V gene's germline CDR1 is SNHLY and CDR2 FYNNEI. Trimming took 2 bases from V and 0 from J; bases not matched to a gene: 7. There are 17 residues in the CDR3. The CDR3 region has the DNA TGTGCCAGCAGTGAATTGACTAGCCCTCGCTCCTACAATGAGCAGTTCTTC. Its protein is CASSELTSPRSYNEQFF.

This clonotype was found many times. The gene calls are TRBV12-3 or TRBV12-4 and TRBJ2-1; D assignment may be TRBD1 or TRBD2 (5 bases each). V was trimmed by 5 bases and J by 10 bases, leaving 18 bases between them. The CDR3 is 14 residues long. The CDR3 reads CASSLPRHWGEQFF. CDR3 DNA sequence: TGTGCCAGCAGTCTTCCTCGACACTGGGGGGAGCAGTTCTTC.

This clonotype was detected ten times or more. This chain links TRBV15 with TRBJ2-2; 8 nucleotides agree with TRBD1. The germline V gene encodes CDR1 LNHNV and CDR2 YYDKDF (reference sequence). The CDR3 length is 16 residues. J was trimmed by 5 bases and V by 5 bases; bases with no gene match: 10. Written as DNA, the CDR3 is TGTGCCACCAGCGGAGTCCCGGGACAGGCTACCGGGGAGCTGTTTTTT. It is translated as CATSGVPGQATGELFF.

Ten or more counts support this clonotype. The chain combines TRBV4-3 with TRBJ2-1; TRBD2 matches at 8 bases. The V and J ends lost 0 bases and 2 bases, in that order; junction bases with no gene match: 3. CDR3 size: 16 residues. The germline CDR1 and CDR2 sequences are LGHNA and YSLEER. CDR3 DNA: TGCGCCAGCAGCCAAGACCCCGGGAGGGCCTACAATGAGCAGTTCTTC. Amino acid sequence: CASSQDPGRAYNEQFF.

Many counts were recorded for this clonotype. The chain uses TRBV7-9 and TRBJ2-1; D not resolved. Trimming shortened V by 8 bases and J by 4 bases, and 6 bases separated the two germline ends. The CDR3 is made up of 11 amino acids. Germline values: CDR1 SEHNR, CDR2 FQNEAQ (reference sequence). The CDR3 region is CASLQYNEQFF. The CDR3 region has the DNA TGTGCCAGCCTCCAATACAATGAGCAGTTCTTC.

This clonotype was counted ten times or more. V usage is TRBV11-2 and J usage is TRBJ2-1; no firm D call. V was trimmed by 6 bases and J by 8 bases, leaving 20 bases between them. The CDR3 covers 15 residues. In germline, CDR1 is SGHAT, CDR2 FQNNGV. The CDR3 DNA reads TGTGCCAGCAGTACAGCCATTTTGGCGTTCGATGAGCAGTTCTTC. Its translation is CASSTAILAFDEQFF.

This clonotype was counted at least ten times. The chain recombines TRBV6-5 with TRBJ2-7; 10 nucleotides agree with TRBD2. The CDR3 sequence is 15 residues long. With 5 bases clipped from V and 3 bases from J, the junction kept 7 bases outside the gene matches. The germline gives CDR1 MNHEY, CDR2 SVGAGI. The CDR3 bases are TGTGCCAGCAGTACTGTAGCGGGAGGATACTACGAGCAGTACTTC. It specifies CASSTVAGGYYEQYF.

This clonotype showed up many times. The V and J genes are TRBV12-3 or TRBV12-4 and TRBJ2-7, with TRBD1 as a possible D gene (5 bases). Trimming cost V 3 bases and J 6 bases, with 9 bases left between them. This CDR3 comprises 12 residues. The CDR3 protein is CASSFRVGEQYV. DNA for the CDR3: TGTGCCAGCAGTTTCAGGGTCGGCGAGCAGTACGTC.

This clonotype was observed at least ten times. The chain carries TRBV27 and TRBJ2-7; a possible D gene is TRBD2 (5 bases). CDR1 MNHEY and CDR2 SMNVEV come from the germline V gene (reference sequence). The length of the CDR3 is 14 residues. Between the trimmed V and J ends, which lost 7 bases and 3 bases, there was a span of 16 bases. CDR3 protein: CASILGRPNYEQYV. CDR3 coding DNA: TGTGCCAGCATCCTGGGGAGACCTAACTACGAGCAGTACGTC.

This clonotype was seen repeatedly, ten times or more. The chain employs TRBV29-1 and TRBJ1-4; D gene uncertain. Trimming left V 4 bases short and J 5 bases short, with 11 bases between. The germline V gene has CDR1 SQVTM and CDR2 ANQGSEA. This CDR3 comprises 13 residues. The CDR3 DNA reads TGCAGCGTTGGTAGCAGATCGAATGAAAAACTGTTTTTT. This encodes CSVGSRSNEKLFF.

This clonotype was counted at least ten times. DNA of the CDR3: TGTGCCAGCAGCCAGGGACAGGAGTATGGCTACACCTTC. As protein: CASSQGQEYGYTF. The genes are TRBV4-2 and TRBJ1-2; TRBD1 aligns across 8 bases. From germline, CDR1 is LGHNA and CDR2 YNFKEQ. V was pared by 3 bases and J by 5 bases, with 2 bases of the junction left unmatched. The CDR3 has 13 residues.